One and the same sample provided the 18 T cell receptor beta chains below, sequenced in a study of T cells in Graves' hyperthyroidism and ophthalmopathy. The CDR3 regions of TCR beta were amplified from RNA transcripts. HTBI primers drove first-round RT-PCR of the TCR CDR3. A single record per CDR3 protein comes from TCRdb applying MiXCR to the multiplex PCR reads. The sample has 650,000 to 800,000 distinct CDR3 sequences, roughly 46% seen once. Sequencing was performed on peripheral blood or thyroid tissue (not recorded which). These receptors all stem from an adult man with Graves' disease, either hyperthyroidism or ophthalmopathy (not recorded which).

This clonotype appeared a single time. A read error may explain this, as a much larger clone is one base away. The J gene is TRBJ1-1, the V gene TRBV29-1, with a possible D match to TRBD1 (5 bases). The CDR3 runs to 17 residues. CDR1 SQVTM and CDR2 ANQGSEA come from the germline V gene. Written as DNA, the CDR3 is TGCAGCGTTGCGGATCGATGGAGGGGATTAATGAACACTGAAGCTCTCTTT. Translating it yields CSVADRWRGLMNTEALF.

This clonotype was recorded at least ten times. This chain links TRBV7-3 with TRBJ2-2; no clear D gene. The CDR3 length is 14 residues. V was clipped by 2 bases and J by 0 bases, with 4 bases between them. Germline lookup yields CDR1 SGHTA and CDR2 FQGTGA. CDR3 sequence (DNA): TGTGCCAGCAGCTTAGTTCCGAACACCGGGGAGCTGTTTTTT. This codes for CASSLVPNTGELFF.

V and J are TRBV25-1 and TRBJ1-4, with D uncertain. This CDR3 is built from 19 residues. V dropped 3 bases and J dropped 4 bases, with 24 bases sitting between them. The germline V gene encodes CDR1 MGHDK and CDR2 SYGVNS. The CDR3 DNA is TGTGCCAGCAGTGACGAGTCACCCCAGGCCGGAAACAGTAATGAAAAACTGTTTTTT. It specifies CASSDESPQAGNSNEKLFF.

In its sample, this clonotype was seen many times. The chain carries TRBV25-1 and TRBJ1-5; 9 bases align to TRBD1. The ends lost 4 bases at V and 7 bases at J; junction bases unmatched: 11. Germline V gene data show CDR1 as MGHDK and CDR2 as SYGVNS. CDR3 size: 16 residues. The CDR3 loop reads CASSAPGQGFGQPQHF. The CDR3 DNA sequence: TGTGCCAGCAGTGCCCCGGGACAGGGTTTCGGGCAGCCCCAGCATTTT.

This chain links TRBV19 with TRBJ1-4, with D hard to call. The germline V and J ends were trimmed by 1 base and 7 bases, with 4 bases remaining between them. This CDR3 comprises 12 residues. Per the germline V gene, CDR1 is LNHDA and CDR2 is SQIVND (reference sequence). DNA for the CDR3: TGTGCCAGTAGTATAGTCGGTGAAAAACTGTTTTTT. Protein product: CASSIVGEKLFF.

This clonotype was seen more than once but under ten times. The chain links TRBV13 to TRBJ1-3; D not certain. CDR3 length: 13 residues. CDR1 and CDR2 from the germline V gene are PRHDT and FYEKMQ (reference sequence). Trimming took off 8 bases at V and 11 bases at J, with 19 bases between the two ends. The CDR3 here is CASCKDPSVAIYF. CDR3 bases: TGTGCCAGCTGCAAGGACCCCTCGGTCGCCATATATTTT.

This clonotype has a count of ten or more. The chain carries TRBV2 and TRBJ1-1; no reliable D call. The CDR3 runs 14 residues. Trimming cost V 4 bases and J 3 bases, with 12 bases left between them. Germline V gene data show CDR1 as SNHLY and CDR2 as FYNNEI. Written as DNA, the CDR3 is TGTGCCAGCAGTGTGTGGGCGATCGACACTGAAGCTTTCTTT. It encodes CASSVWAIDTEAFF.

A few counts support this clonotype. V usage is TRBV19 and J usage is TRBJ1-2, with D possibly being TRBD1 (6 bases). The CDR3 length is 16 residues. V was shortened by 3 bases and J by 2 bases, with 16 bases between the two germline ends. Germline CDR1 reads LNHDA; CDR2 reads SQIVND (reference sequence). This CDR3 is CASSILGDMSNYGYTF. The CDR3 DNA sequence: TGTGCCAGTAGTATTCTTGGGGACATGTCAAACTATGGCTACACCTTC.

Remarks on this clonotype: Being one base from a much bigger clone, this may be a read error. In nucleotides, the CDR3 is TGTGCCACCAGGGTGACAACCTATAATTCACCCCTCCACTTT. It codes for CATRVTTYNSPLHF. The chain carries TRBV24-1 and TRBJ1-6; no definite D call. Trimming pared 7 bases from V and 2 bases from J, leaving 8 bases between. Germline CDR1 reads KGHDR; CDR2 reads SFDVKD. This CDR3 is 14 amino acids long.

This clonotype appeared a few times. The rearrangement uses TRBV20-1 and TRBJ1-5; tentatively, D is TRBD1 (6 bases). The V gene lost 2 bases and the J gene lost 6 bases, with 8 bases spanning the gap. Germline V lookup: CDR1 DFQATT, CDR2 SNEGSKA (reference sequence). The CDR3 is 12 residues long. This CDR3 reads CSARIRGQPQHF. Written as DNA, the CDR3 is TGCAGTGCTAGAATCAGGGGTCAGCCCCAGCATTTT.

This clonotype was detected only a few times. This rearrangement joins TRBV19 to TRBJ2-5; 8 bases are a match to TRBD2. Germline values: CDR1 LNHDA, CDR2 SQIVND (reference sequence). The J segment lost 4 bases and the V segment lost 3 bases, leaving 10 bases of the junction unmatched. The CDR3 loop spans 16 amino acids. CDR3 sequence (DNA): TGTGCCAGTAGTATCGCGGGACTAGACTACACAGAGACCCAGTACTTC. This translates into CASSIAGLDYTETQYF.

Only one count was recorded for this clonotype. The chain combines TRBV7-9 with TRBJ2-7, with a possible D match to TRBD2 (6 bases). Germline V lookup: CDR1 SEHNR, CDR2 FQNEAQ (reference sequence). This CDR3 comprises 14 residues. V was clipped by 3 bases and J by 11 bases, with 20 bases between them. CDR3 residues: CASSLAGPESEEYF. The CDR3 DNA follows: TGTGCCAGCAGCTTGGCGGGGCCGGAAAGTGAGGAGTACTTC.

The chain employs TRBV10-3 and TRBJ1-1; 11 bases match TRBD1. The germline CDR1 and CDR2 sequences are ENHRY and SYGVKD. The CDR3 spans 14 residues. V lost 4 bases to trimming and J lost 6 bases; unmatched junction nucleotides: 4. The CDR3: CAISGGQGAAEAFF. The CDR3 DNA is TGTGCCATCAGTGGAGGACAGGGGGCCGCTGAAGCTTTCTTT.

This clonotype came up a few times. This chain connects TRBV19 to TRBJ1-4, with 7 bases that match TRBD1. CDR1 and CDR2 from the germline V gene are LNHDA and SQIVND (reference sequence). The CDR3 has 14 amino acids. V trimming: 6 bases; J trimming: 7 bases; junction bases outside the gene matches: 8. The CDR3 sequence is CASRTQGFGEKLFF. The CDR3 bases are TGTGCCAGTAGAACACAGGGGTTTGGTGAAAAACTGTTTTTT.

The V and J genes are TRBV9 and TRBJ2-5; the D gene is possibly TRBD2 (5 bases). CDR1 and CDR2 (germline): SGDLS, YYNGEE. The CDR3 sequence is 15 residues long. With 4 bases removed from V and 5 bases from J, the gap between germline ends came to 18 bases. The CDR3 protein is CASSQDRASWETQYF. CDR3 sequence (DNA): TGTGCCAGCAGCCAAGATAGGGCTAGCTGGGAGACCCAGTACTTC.

Many counts were recorded for this clonotype. CDR3: CASSFDRVDGYTF. In DNA, the CDR3 is TGCGCCAGCAGCTTCGACAGGGTCGATGGCTACACCTTC. The chain couples TRBV5-1 to TRBJ1-2; the match to TRBD1 covers 7 bases. Germline CDR1 and CDR2: SGHRS and YFSETQ. Trimming took 2 bases from V and 6 from J; bases not matched to a gene: 4. This CDR3 contains 13 residues.

Of note for this clonotype: At one of its ends the junction is not consistent with the germline gene, which may arise from a read error. The chain is built from TRBV25-1 and TRBJ2-5, with D possibly being TRBD1 (5 bases). CDR1 and CDR2 (germline): MGHDK, SYGVNS. The CDR3 contains 14 residues. DNA for the CDR3: TGTGCCAGCAGTGCCCTGGGGCTCCAAGAGGCCCAGTACTTC. Translated, it gives CASSALGLQEAQYF.

The rearrangement joins TRBV29-1 to TRBJ2-2; tentative D call: TRBD2 (6 bases). V lost 3 bases to trimming and J lost 6 bases, with 11 bases between them. The CDR3 loop spans 13 amino acids. Germline lookup yields CDR1 SQVTM and CDR2 ANQGSEA. CDR3 coding DNA: TGCAGCGTTGACCAGTCGGGGGCCGGGGAGCTGTTTTTT. This sequence encodes CSVDQSGAGELFF.